This T cell receptor beta chain emerged from a study of shared clonotypes between healthy human individuals. Terminally differentiated effector memory CD45RA+ cells were excluded from the naive CD8 cells, which were CD45RO-negative and positively selected for CCR7. The CDR3 extends over 15 amino acids. Germline CDR1 and CDR2: SGHVS and FQNEAQ. V dropped 1 base and J dropped 2 bases, with 12 bases sitting between them. Clones were sequenced by immunoSEQ multiplex PCR, and TCRdb holds only the in-frame ones, with some missing. This table holds fewer than 800,000 clones, under 95% found once. The sequencing sample was made of naive CD8+ T cells sorted from blood. This chain uses TRBV7-8 with TRBJ2-7; D is uncertain. The clonotype was recovered from a man aged 25-45 years in good health. CDR3 sequence reads: CASSLDRRFPYEQYF. The CDR3 nucleotides are TGTGCCAGCAGCTTAGACCGCAGGTTCCCCTACGAGCAGTACTTC.